The T cell receptor (beta chain) described here comes from a study of OX40 agonist ivuxolimab in advanced cancers. Study as a whole: An agonistic human IgG2 monoclonal antibody against OX40 (CD134) was given.

Germline V lookup: CDR1 SGHVT, CDR2 SQSDAQ. Trimming shortened V by 8 bases and J by 7 bases, and 6 bases separated the two germline ends. CDR3 length: 9 amino acids. This table comes from immunoSEQ multiplex PCR, and its TCRdb copy is limited to in-frame clones, with some not included. The data show tens of thousands of clones, with about 86% seen just once and 5.5% to 8.5% held by the top ten. The origin of this receptor is an adult with an advanced solid tumor such as melanoma, head and neck, liver or kidney cancer. This chain links TRBV7-4 with TRBJ2-7; D unclear. Sequenced here: CD4+ or CD8+ T cells sorted from blood, sampled in a trial of the OX40 agonist ivuxolimab. CDR3 loop: CASVWEQYF. CDR3 coding DNA: TGTGCCAGCGTATGGGAGCAGTACTTC.